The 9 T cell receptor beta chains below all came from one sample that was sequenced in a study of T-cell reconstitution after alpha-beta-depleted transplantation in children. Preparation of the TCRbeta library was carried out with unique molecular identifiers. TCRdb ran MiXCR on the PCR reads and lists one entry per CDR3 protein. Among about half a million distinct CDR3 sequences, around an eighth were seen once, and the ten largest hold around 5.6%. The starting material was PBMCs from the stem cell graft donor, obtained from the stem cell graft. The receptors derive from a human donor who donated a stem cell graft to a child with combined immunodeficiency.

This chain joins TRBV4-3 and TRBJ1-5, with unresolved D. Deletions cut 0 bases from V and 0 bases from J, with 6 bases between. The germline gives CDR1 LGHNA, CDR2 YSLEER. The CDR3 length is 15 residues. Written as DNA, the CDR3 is TGCGCCAGCAGCCAAGAGTCGGATAGCAATCAGCCCCAGCATTTT. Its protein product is CASSQESDSNQPQHF.

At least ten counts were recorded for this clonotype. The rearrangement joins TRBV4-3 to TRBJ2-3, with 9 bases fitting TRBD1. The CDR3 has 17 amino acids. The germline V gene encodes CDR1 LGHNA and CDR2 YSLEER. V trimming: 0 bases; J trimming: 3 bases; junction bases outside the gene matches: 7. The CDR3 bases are TGCGCCAGCAGCCAAGACACCGGGACAGGGAGTACAGATACGCAGTATTTT. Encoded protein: CASSQDTGTGSTDTQYF.

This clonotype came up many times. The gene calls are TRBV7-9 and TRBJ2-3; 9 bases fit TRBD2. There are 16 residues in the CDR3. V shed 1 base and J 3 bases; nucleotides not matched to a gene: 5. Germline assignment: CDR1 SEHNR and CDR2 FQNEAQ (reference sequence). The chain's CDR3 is CASSLEGLAPTDTQYF. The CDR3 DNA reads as TGTGCCAGCAGCTTAGAGGGACTAGCTCCAACAGATACGCAGTATTTT.

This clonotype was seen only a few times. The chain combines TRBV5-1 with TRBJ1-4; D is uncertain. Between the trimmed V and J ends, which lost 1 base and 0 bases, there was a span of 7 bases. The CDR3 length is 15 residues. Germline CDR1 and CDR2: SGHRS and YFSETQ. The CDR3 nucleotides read TGCGCCAGCAGCTTGATGTCCACAACTAATGAAAAACTGTTTTTT. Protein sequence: CASSLMSTTNEKLFF.

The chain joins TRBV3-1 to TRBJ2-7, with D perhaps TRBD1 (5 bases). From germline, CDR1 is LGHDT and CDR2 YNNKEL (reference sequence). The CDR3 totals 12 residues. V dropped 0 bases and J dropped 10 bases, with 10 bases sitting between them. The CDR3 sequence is CASSQEATGQYF. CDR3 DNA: TGTGCCAGCAGCCAAGAAGCAACAGGCCAGTACTTC.

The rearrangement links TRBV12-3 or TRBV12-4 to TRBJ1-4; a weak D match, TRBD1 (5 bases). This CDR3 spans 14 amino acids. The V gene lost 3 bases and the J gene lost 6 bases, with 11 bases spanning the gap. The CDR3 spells CASSLGLGDEKLFF. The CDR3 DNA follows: TGTGCCAGCAGTTTGGGTTTGGGGGATGAAAAACTGTTTTTT.

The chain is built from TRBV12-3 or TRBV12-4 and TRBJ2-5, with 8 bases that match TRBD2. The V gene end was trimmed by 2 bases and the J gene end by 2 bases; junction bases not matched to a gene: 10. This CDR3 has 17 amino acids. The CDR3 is CASSLSYSGMGQETQYF. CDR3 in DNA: TGTGCCAGCAGTTTATCCTATAGCGGGATGGGTCAAGAGACCCAGTACTTC.

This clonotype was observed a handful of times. This chain's CDR3 is CASSFVERFWGYEQYF. The CDR3 DNA is TGTGCCAGCAGCTTCGTAGAACGTTTCTGGGGATACGAGCAGTACTTC. The chain uses TRBV7-8 and TRBJ2-7; D gene uncertain. The V end was cut by 3 bases, the J end by 4 bases, with 19 bases between. The CDR3 is made up of 16 amino acids. Germline loops: CDR1 SGHVS, CDR2 FQNEAQ.

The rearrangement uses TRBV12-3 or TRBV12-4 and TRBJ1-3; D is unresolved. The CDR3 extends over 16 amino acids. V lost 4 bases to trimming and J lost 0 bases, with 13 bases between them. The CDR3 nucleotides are TGTGCCAGCAGTTCCCGAGGACTGATCTCTGGAAACACCATATATTTT. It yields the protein CASSSRGLISGNTIYF.